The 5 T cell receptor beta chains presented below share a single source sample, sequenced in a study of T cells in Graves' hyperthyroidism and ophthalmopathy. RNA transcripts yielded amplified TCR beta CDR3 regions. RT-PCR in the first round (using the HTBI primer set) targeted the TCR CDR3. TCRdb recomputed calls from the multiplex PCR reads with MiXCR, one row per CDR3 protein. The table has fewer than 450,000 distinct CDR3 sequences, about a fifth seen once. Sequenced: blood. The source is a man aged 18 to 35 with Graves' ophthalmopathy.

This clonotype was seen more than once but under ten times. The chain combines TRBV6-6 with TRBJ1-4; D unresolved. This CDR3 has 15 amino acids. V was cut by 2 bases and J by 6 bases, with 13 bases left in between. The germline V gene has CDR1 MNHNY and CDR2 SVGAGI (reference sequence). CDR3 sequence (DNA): TGTGCCAGCAGTTACACTCTTCCCCTGGATGAAAAACTGTTTTTT. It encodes CASSYTLPLDEKLFF.

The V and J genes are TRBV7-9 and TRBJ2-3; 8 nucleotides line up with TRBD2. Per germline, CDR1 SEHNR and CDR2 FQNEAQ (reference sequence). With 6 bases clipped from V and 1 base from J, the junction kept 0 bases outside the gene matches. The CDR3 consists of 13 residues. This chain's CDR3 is CASRTSGTDTQYF. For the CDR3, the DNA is TGTGCCAGCAGGACTAGCGGCACAGATACGCAGTATTTT.

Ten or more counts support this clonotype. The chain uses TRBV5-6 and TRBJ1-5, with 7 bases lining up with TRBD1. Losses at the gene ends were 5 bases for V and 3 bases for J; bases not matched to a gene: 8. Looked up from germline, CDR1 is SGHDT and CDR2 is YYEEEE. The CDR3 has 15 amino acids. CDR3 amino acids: CASSRDRDYNQPQHF. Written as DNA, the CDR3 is TGTGCCAGCAGTCGCGACAGGGATTACAATCAGCCCCAGCATTTT.

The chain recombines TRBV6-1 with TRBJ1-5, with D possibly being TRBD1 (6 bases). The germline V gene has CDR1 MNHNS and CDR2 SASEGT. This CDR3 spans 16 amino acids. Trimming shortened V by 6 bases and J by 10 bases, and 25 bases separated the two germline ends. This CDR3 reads CASSQEGHSSEGPQHF. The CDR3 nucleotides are TGTGCCAGCAGCCAAGAGGGACACTCGTCCGAGGGACCCCAGCATTTT.

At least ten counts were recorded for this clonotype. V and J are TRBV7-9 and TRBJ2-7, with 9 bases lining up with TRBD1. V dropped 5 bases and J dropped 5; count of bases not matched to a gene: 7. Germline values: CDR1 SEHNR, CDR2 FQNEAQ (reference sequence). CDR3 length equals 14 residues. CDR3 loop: CASSPTGGTDEQYF. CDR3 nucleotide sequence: TGTGCCAGCAGCCCCACAGGGGGCACCGACGAGCAGTACTTC.